These 14 T cell receptor beta chains originate from one sample sequenced in a study of T cell repertoires in cytomegalovirus infection. TCRdb re-called the reads through MiXCR, storing one row per CDR3 protein. The data hold hundreds of thousands of distinct CDR3 sequences, with under 45% observed a single time. Their target antigens are unknown. The specimen comprised cultured PBMCs, sampled from culture after CMV antigen stimulation. Every receptor here comes from a human donor in good health (CMV status not recorded). Some clones in this sample may be carry-over from other donors' samples.

This clonotype has more than one count but fewer than ten. This chain uses TRBV7-2 with TRBJ2-7; D is uncertain. CDR3 length: 13 residues. Germline CDR1 is SGHTA and CDR2 is FQGNSA. V shed 7 bases and J shed 7 bases, with 17 bases lying between them. CDR3 DNA: TGTGCCAGCACCCTCGGAAGTATCGGTGAGCAGTACTTC. Amino acid sequence: CASTLGSIGEQYF.

The sample holds a few counts of this clonotype. This chain joins TRBV12-5 and TRBJ2-3; perhaps TRBD1 as D (5 bases). The ends were cut back, 1 base at V and 4 bases at J, with 9 bases in the middle. Germline CDR1 reads LGHNT; CDR2 reads FRNRAP. CDR3 length: 14 amino acids. The CDR3 bases are TGTGCTAGTGGTTTGGGGGGCTCAGCAGATACGCAGTATTTT. Its translation: CASGLGGSADTQYF.

This clonotype was seen repeatedly, ten times or more. The chain is built from TRBV7-2 and TRBJ2-5; a possible D gene is TRBD2 (7 bases). V lost 3 bases to trimming and J lost 5 bases, with 10 bases between them. This CDR3 is built from 13 residues. The germline V gene has CDR1 SGHTA and CDR2 FQGNSA. The CDR3 sequence: CASSLEGGETQYF. DNA for the CDR3: TGTGCCAGCAGCTTGGAGGGGGGGGAGACCCAGTACTTC.

V and J are TRBV5-5 and TRBJ2-5; D remains ambiguous. Germline V gives CDR1 SGHKS, CDR2 YYEKEE (reference sequence). V lost 1 base and J lost 2, with 15 bases in between. The CDR3 consists of 16 residues. CDR3 region: CASSLTPYTIQETQYF. As DNA, the CDR3 is TGTGCCAGCAGCTTGACCCCTTACACTATTCAAGAGACCCAGTACTTC.

The chain uses TRBV6-2 or TRBV6-3 and TRBJ2-1; tentative D call: TRBD2 (5 bases). The CDR3 consists of 14 residues. Germline V gene data show CDR1 as MNHEY and CDR2 as SVGEGT. Trimming took off 2 bases at V and 9 bases at J, with 14 bases between the two ends. CDR3 nucleotides: TGTGCCAGCAGTTACCGCGACAACCGGGGTGAGCAGTTCTTC. This translates into CASSYRDNRGEQFF.

V gene TRBV5-4 combines with J gene TRBJ1-1; unclear D gene. The CDR3 contains 14 residues. Trimming took 0 bases from V and 1 from J, leaving 7 bases between them. Germline V gene lookup returns CDR1 SGHNT and CDR2 YYREEE (reference sequence). The CDR3 sequence is CASSLEAANTEAFF. The DNA for the CDR3 is TGTGCCAGCAGCTTGGAGGCAGCGAACACTGAAGCTTTCTTT.

The CDR3 here is CASSREGPGTGNEKLFF. The CDR3 bases are TGTGCCAGCAGCCGGGAGGGGCCCGGGACAGGGAATGAAAAACTGTTTTTT. The genes are TRBV5-3 and TRBJ1-4, with 9 bases aligning to TRBD1. TRBV5-3 is recorded as an ORF, its role being uncertain. The junction had 16 bases not matched to a gene; V was cut back by 8 bases and J by 5 bases. This CDR3 spans 17 amino acids.

This clonotype was seen more than once but under ten times. J is TRBJ2-1 and V is TRBV7-2; 9 bases fit TRBD2. The V and J ends lost 5 bases and 10 bases, in that order; junction bases with no gene match: 18. The CDR3 loop spans 17 amino acids. The germline V gene encodes CDR1 SGHTA and CDR2 FQGNSA. The CDR3 sequence: CASSTLGRRGRAGEQFF. The CDR3 bases are TGTGCCAGCAGCACCCTCGGCCGGCGCGGGAGGGCAGGGGAGCAGTTCTTC.

The chain couples TRBV6-1 to TRBJ2-5; no firm D call. The CDR3 runs to 16 residues. The germline V gene has CDR1 MNHNS and CDR2 SASEGT. V lost 6 bases, J lost 5 bases, and 22 bases lay in between. The CDR3 DNA follows: TGTGCCAGCAGCCTCAGGAGTCTGGGTCCTAAGGAGACCCAGTACTTC. Protein: CASSLRSLGPKETQYF.

CDR3 sequence (DNA): TGTGCCAGTCAGAGCGGGGGGGCAGGAGATACGCAGTATTTT. Protein: CASQSGGAGDTQYF. The chain recombines TRBV28 with TRBJ2-3; 10 nucleotides line up with TRBD2. Losses at the gene ends were 9 bases for V and 5 bases for J; bases not matched to a gene: 8. The CDR3 has 14 residues. Germline CDR1 MDHEN, CDR2 SYDVKM.

The rearrangement links TRBV6-8 to TRBJ2-1; TRBD2 matches 13 bases. CDR1 and CDR2 (germline): MNHGY, SAAAGT. The CDR3 length is 15 residues. The trim removed 5 bases at V and 4 bases at J, leaving 2 bases unmatched. The CDR3 bases are TGTGCCAGCAGTACGACTAGCGGGAGGTACAATGAGCAGTTCTTC. Translated, it gives CASSTTSGRYNEQFF.

This clonotype came up a few times. CDR3 sequence reads: CASSFAGVNTGELFF. The CDR3 nucleotides are TGTGCCAGCAGCTTTGCGGGGGTGAACACCGGGGAGCTGTTTTTT. The chain joins TRBV7-2 to TRBJ2-2, with 7 bases identical to TRBD2. From germline, CDR1 is SGHTA and CDR2 FQGNSA. The CDR3 has 15 amino acids. V was clipped by 3 bases and J by 1 base; unmatched bases: 2.

The chain couples TRBV7-2 to TRBJ2-7; tentatively, D is TRBD2 (5 bases). Germline-derived CDR1 and CDR2 are SGHTA and FQGNSA. This CDR3 region has 14 residues. The ends were cut back, 6 bases at V and 6 bases at J, with 18 bases in the middle. CDR3 coding DNA: TGTGCCAGCAGTTATCGGACTGGGAAGGCCGAGCAGTACTTC. This sequence encodes CASSYRTGKAEQYF.

On this clonotype itself: No conserved phenylalanine or tryptophan is present at the end of the CDR3, so a read error is the likely explanation. The chain uses TRBV4-1 and TRBJ2-7, with 9 bases fitting TRBD2. This CDR3 is built from 15 residues. CDR1 is MGHRA, CDR2 YSYEKL, per germline. CDR3 protein: CASSQAERGDYEQYL. The DNA for the CDR3 is TGTGCCAGCAGCCAAGCGGAGCGGGGGGACTACGAGCAGTACCTC.